The T cell receptor (beta chain) described here comes from a study of a mutant IDH1 vaccine in newly diagnosed glioma. Study details: Earlier care involved radiotherapy, temozolomide, or both, and the majority received both. Study-level findings and limits: Variations in leading peripheral T cell clonotypes appeared to have no connection with pseudoprogression. Most patients, 85% to 95%, showed vaccine-induced immune responses.

From germline, CDR1 is SGHRS and CDR2 YFSETQ. The V end was cut by 0 bases, the J end by 3 bases, with 12 bases between. There are 15 residues in the CDR3. Sequenced by immunoSEQ multiplex PCR; TCRdb stores in-frame clones only, minus some. The sample consists of about 96,000 clones, around four fifths of them appearing once. Remarks on this clone: The antigen is unknown.

The time point was: baseline, week 1 (first vaccination visit). Treatment here: pre-vaccination baseline after standard-of-care therapy. The sequence was obtained from a man between 40 and 49 years old with glioma. The chain uses TRBV5-1 and TRBJ2-5; possible D gene TRBD1, 6 bases. The sequenced sample was PBMCs, obtained from a glioma patient treated with radiotherapy, temozolomide or both. CDR3 amino acids: CASSLVGAREETQYF. In DNA, the CDR3 is TGCGCCAGCAGCTTGGTGGGGGCTAGGGAAGAGACCCAGTACTTC.